This entry describes one T cell receptor beta chain. Its specificity is unknown. These data belong to a study of T cell responses to AZD1222 COVID-19 vaccine. Regarding the study as a whole: Among spike-specific TCRs, nearly half reportedly target unmutated variant regions. Clonal diversity was possibly underestimated, and the donors were mostly white British, with more females.

Method: immunoSEQ multiplex PCR; TCRdb's copy keeps in-frame clones and lacks some. The sample has 120,000 or so clones, over 75% seen once. Trimming removed 4 bases at V and 6 bases at J, with 8 bases between. The CDR3 contains 11 residues. Germline V gene lookup returns CDR1 SGHKS and CDR2 YYEKEE (reference sequence). This sequence was found in an adult in good health. This sequence joins TRBV5-5 and TRBJ2-7, with D uncertain. Sequences were derived from peripheral blood, sampled on day 0 of AZD1222 vaccination. CDR3 amino acids: CASSRVGEQYF. Here the CDR3 DNA reads TGTGCCAGCAGCAGGGTAGGCGAGCAGTACTTC.